The 13 T cell receptor beta chains below all came from one sample that was sequenced in a study of spatial heterogeneity in lung cancer. Via MiXCR, TCRdb re-called the 5' RACE reads, giving one row per CDR3 protein. The table includes 60,000 to 90,000 distinct CDR3 sequences, about 8.5% detected once. Time point defined: sample taken at primary tumor resection. Specimen: PBMCs, collected at surgery. The receptors stem from a male donor with early-stage non-small cell lung cancer.

This clonotype was seen ten or more times. J is TRBJ2-1 and V is TRBV24-1; D possibly corresponds to TRBD2 (6 bases). The V gene's germline CDR1 is KGHDR and CDR2 SFDVKD. This CDR3 is 14 amino acids long. V lost 7 bases and J lost 5, with 14 bases in between. CDR3 in amino acids: CATRPSAQDNEQFF. The CDR3 bases are TGTGCCACCAGACCTAGCGCCCAGGACAATGAGCAGTTCTTC.

This clonotype was counted between two and nine times. The chain combines TRBV27 with TRBJ2-5, with 9 bases that match TRBD2. The CDR3 spans 16 residues. The junction had 9 bases not matched to a gene; V was cut back by 6 bases and J by 1 base. CDR1 MNHEY and CDR2 SMNVEV come from the germline V gene (reference sequence). CDR3 bases: TGTGCCAGCAGCTCCTATTCGACTAGCGGCCAAGAGACCCAGTACTTC. The encoded protein is CASSSYSTSGQETQYF.

This clonotype was seen a handful of times. This chain uses TRBV30 with TRBJ2-3; 9 bases align to TRBD2. The CDR3 consists of 17 residues. The V gene's germline CDR1 is GTSNPN and CDR2 SVGIG (reference sequence). The junction had 13 bases not matched to a gene; V was cut back by 3 bases and J by 3 bases. CDR3 sequence: CAWRGEGLAWVTDTQYF. DNA of the CDR3: TGTGCCTGGAGGGGCGAAGGACTAGCGTGGGTGACAGATACGCAGTATTTT.

This chain connects TRBV5-1 to TRBJ1-4; tentatively, D is TRBD1 (5 bases). This CDR3 has 16 residues. From germline, CDR1 is SGHRS and CDR2 YFSETQ. The V end lost 4 bases, the J end lost 8 bases, and 21 bases lay between the germline ends. As DNA, the CDR3 is TGCGCCAGCAGCGAAACCCTAGGCAGGGCGGAGGAAAAACTGTTTTTT. This encodes CASSETLGRAEEKLFF.

This sequence joins TRBV6-2 or TRBV6-3 and TRBJ2-1, with D hard to call. CDR3 length: 15 amino acids. The germline V and J ends were trimmed by 1 base and 0 bases, with 7 bases remaining between them. In germline, CDR1 is MNHEY, CDR2 SVGEGT. CDR3 nucleotide sequence: TGTGCCAGCAGTTACTTGCAGAGCTCCTACAATGAGCAGTTCTTC. Amino acid sequence: CASSYLQSSYNEQFF.

This clonotype was recorded many times. The chain employs TRBV9 and TRBJ1-1, with TRBD1 matching 7 bases. J gave up 2 bases and V 4 bases, and 5 bases lay outside the gene matches. The CDR3 is 14 residues long. Per germline, CDR1 SGDLS and CDR2 YYNGEE. The CDR3 nucleotides are TGTGCCAGCAGCCCCGGGGACAGCAACACTGAAGCTTTCTTT. It specifies CASSPGDSNTEAFF.

This clonotype was detected a few times. The chain has TRBV20-1 and TRBJ1-5, with D maybe TRBD1 (6 bases). CDR3 length equals 12 residues. V was trimmed by 5 bases and J by 9 bases, leaving 14 bases between them. Germline loops: CDR1 DFQATT, CDR2 SNEGSKA (reference sequence). The CDR3 DNA reads TGCAGTGCTGGAGGGGGATTAGGGCCCCAGCATTTT. Protein product: CSAGGGLGPQHF.

This chain links TRBV24-1 with TRBJ2-7, with D possibly TRBD1 on 6 matching bases. The CDR3 extends over 17 amino acids. Trimming left V 5 bases short and J 2 bases short, with 21 bases between. Germline CDR1 and CDR2: KGHDR and SFDVKD. The CDR3 here is CATSASEGRGPTYEQYF. CDR3 in DNA: TGTGCCACCAGTGCTTCTGAGGGCAGGGGCCCTACCTACGAGCAGTACTTC.

This clonotype was found many times. The rearrangement links TRBV29-1 to TRBJ2-3, with 10 bases matching TRBD2. CDR1 and CDR2 from the germline V gene are SQVTM and ANQGSEA. Losses at the gene ends were 6 bases for V and 5 bases for J; bases not matched to a gene: 14. This CDR3 has 16 amino acids. CDR3 residues: CSVLVGSGRAGDTQYF. CDR3 sequence (DNA): TGCAGCGTGTTAGTGGGAAGCGGGAGGGCCGGAGATACGCAGTATTTT.

This clonotype was counted at least ten times. The chain links TRBV7-3 to TRBJ2-5; D might be TRBD1 (6 bases). V was pared by 5 bases and J by 2 bases, with 12 bases between. Germline V lookup: CDR1 SGHTA, CDR2 FQGTGA. The CDR3 length is 14 residues. The DNA of the CDR3 is TGTGCCAGCAGCCTACAGGGTTCACAAGAGACCCAGTACTTC. Encoded protein: CASSLQGSQETQYF. Full variable domain (rest looked up from reference TRBV7-3 and TRBJ2-5): GAGVSQTPSNKVTEKGKYVELRCDPISGHTALYWYRQSLGQGPEFLIYFQGTGAADDSGLPNDRFFAVRPEGSVSTLKIQRTERGDSAVYLCASSLQGSQETQYFGPGTRLLVL.

This clonotype was counted only a few times. V and J are TRBV7-9 and TRBJ1-1, with D possibly TRBD1 on 5 matching bases. The ends were cut back, 5 bases at V and 4 bases at J, with 17 bases in the middle. The CDR3 has 15 amino acids. Germline V gene data show CDR1 as SEHNR and CDR2 as FQNEAQ (reference sequence). CDR3 DNA sequence: TGTGCCAGCAGCCCCACCGGGGGAGGCACCACTGAAGCTTTCTTT. It is translated as CASSPTGGGTTEAFF.

The CDR3 nucleotides are TGTGCCAGCTCACAAGATGGACAGGGCAATGAGCAGTTCTTC. Its translation: CASSQDGQGNEQFF. The V gene is TRBV18, the J gene TRBJ2-1, with TRBD1 matching 8 bases. Germline CDR1 reads KGHSH; CDR2 reads LQKENI. Trimming cost V 4 bases and J 6 bases; bases outside gene matches: 5. There are 14 residues in the CDR3. Looking up the rest from reference TRBV18 and TRBJ2-1 gives the full variable domain: NAGVMQNPRHLVRRRGQEARLRCSPMKGHSHVYWYRQLPEEGLKFMVYLQKENIIDESGMPKERFSAEFPKEGPSILRIQQVVRGDSAAYFCASSQDGQGNEQFFGPGTRLTVL.

This clonotype was detected a few times. The V and J genes are TRBV7-9 and TRBJ1-1; D is uncertain. With 2 bases removed from V and 0 bases from J, the gap between germline ends came to 10 bases. Germline-derived CDR1 and CDR2 are SEHNR and FQNEAQ (reference sequence). This CDR3 is built from 15 residues. CDR3 bases: TGTGCCAGCAGCTTAACGTTCGGGATGAACACTGAAGCTTTCTTT. It translates to CASSLTFGMNTEAFF. Drawing the rest from reference TRBV7-9 and TRBJ1-1, the complete variable domain is DTGVSQNPRHKITKRGQNVTFRCDPISEHNRLYWYRQTLGQGPEFLTYFQNEAQLEKSRLLSDRFSAERPKGSFSTLEIQRTEQGDSAMYLCASSLTFGMNTEAFFGQGTRLTVV.